What follows are 31 T cell receptor beta chains derived from one specimen sequenced in a study of T cell responses to AZD1222 COVID-19 vaccine. The assay was immunoSEQ multiplex PCR, and TCRdb's table has in-frame clones only and misses some. The table lists about 170,000 clones, 87% of them singletons. The starting material was peripheral blood, obtained 28 days after the second AZD1222 dose. These receptors were collected from an adult who received the AZD1222 COVID-19 vaccine.

The V and J genes are TRBV5-1 and TRBJ2-7; tentatively, D is TRBD2 (6 bases). CDR3 length: 15 amino acids. Germline loops: CDR1 SGHRS, CDR2 YFSETQ. V gave up 6 bases and J gave up 5 bases, with 21 bases separating them. The CDR3 DNA reads TGCGCCAGCACCAATCGGGGCACCACGGGGGACGAGCAGTACTTC. It codes for CASTNRGTTGDEQYF.

This CDR3 reads CAIQRETGGGGYTF. CDR3 bases: TGTGCCATCCAGCGAGAAACCGGAGGGGGAGGCTACACCTTC. This chain uses TRBV10-3 with TRBJ1-2, with D tentatively TRBD1 (6 bases). Trimming shortened V by 8 bases and J by 8 bases, and 21 bases separated the two germline ends. The CDR3 is 14 amino acids. Germline CDR1 is ENHRY and CDR2 is SYGVKD.

V is TRBV3-1 (or the pseudogene TRBV3-2) and J is TRBJ2-1; tentatively, D is TRBD1 (5 bases). With 4 bases removed from V and 3 bases from J, the gap between germline ends came to 16 bases. The CDR3 loop spans 16 amino acids. Germline V gives CDR1 LGHDT, CDR2 YNNKEL (reference sequence). The CDR3 reads CASSLQVLNHYNEQFF. The CDR3 nucleotides read TGTGCCAGCAGCCTACAGGTGCTAAATCACTACAATGAGCAGTTCTTC.

This sequence joins TRBV5-6 and TRBJ1-2; 10 nucleotides match TRBD1. The CDR3 is 16 residues long. The germline CDR1 and CDR2 sequences are SGHDT and YYEEEE. The J segment lost 7 bases and the V segment lost 4 bases, leaving 13 bases of the junction unmatched. CDR3 residues: CASSLHSGTGVSGYTF. CDR3 nucleotide sequence: TGTGCCAGCAGCCTACACTCCGGGACAGGGGTGAGTGGCTACACCTTC.

J is TRBJ1-4 and V is TRBV27; D gene uncertain. The CDR3 is 17 residues long. The V end was cut by 2 bases, the J end by 0 bases, with 13 bases between. Germline V gives CDR1 MNHEY, CDR2 SMNVEV (reference sequence). CDR3 DNA sequence: TGTGCCAGCAGTTTAAAGGATGAGGGATCAACTAATGAAAAACTGTTTTTT. Its protein product is CASSLKDEGSTNEKLFF.

This sequence joins TRBV19 and TRBJ1-6; D is ambiguous. The germline CDR1 and CDR2 sequences are LNHDA and SQIVND (reference sequence). Trimming removed 7 bases at V and 9 bases at J, with 13 bases between. CDR3 length: 13 residues. CDR3: CASTPVMGSPLHF. In DNA form, the CDR3 reads TGTGCCAGTACCCCGGTGATGGGTTCACCCCTCCACTTT.

This chain links TRBV5-8 with TRBJ2-1; D is uncertain. This CDR3 is built from 13 residues. CDR1 SGHTS and CDR2 YDEGEE come from the germline V gene. V shed 6 bases and J shed 5 bases, with 12 bases lying between them. CDR3 residues: CASTVGLNNEQFF. CDR3 nucleotide sequence: TGTGCCAGCACCGTCGGATTAAACAATGAGCAGTTCTTC.

The J gene is TRBJ2-3, the V gene TRBV5-1; 12 bases fit TRBD2. Germline CDR1 and CDR2: SGHRS and YFSETQ. Germline trimming cut 5 bases from V and 4 bases from J; bases unmatched to any gene: 2. There are 14 residues in the CDR3. The DNA for the CDR3 is TGCGCCAGCAGTGGACTAGCGGGGCCAGATACGCAGTATTTT. Its protein product is CASSGLAGPDTQYF.

The chain carries TRBV4-1 and TRBJ2-7; 9 bases are a match to TRBD1. J was trimmed by 6 bases and V by 8 bases; bases with no gene match: 8. Per the germline V gene, CDR1 is MGHRA and CDR2 is YSYEKL. This CDR3 is 13 amino acids long. The CDR3 is CASRATGGSEQYF. The CDR3 region has the DNA TGCGCCAGCCGAGCGACAGGGGGGAGCGAGCAGTACTTC.

The chain carries TRBV7-9 and TRBJ1-2, with 7 bases fitting TRBD1. This CDR3 is built from 17 residues. V gave up 3 bases and J gave up 7 bases; unmatched junction bases: 17. The germline gives CDR1 SEHNR, CDR2 FQNEAQ (reference sequence). The CDR3 nucleotides read TGTGCCAGCAGCTTGAATCTCCTGCAGCGAACAGGGGTTGGCTACACCTTC. Protein: CASSLNLLQRTGVGYTF.

The chain recombines TRBV5-4 with TRBJ2-1; D possibly uses TRBD1 or TRBD2 (5 bases each). Germline V gives CDR1 SGHNT, CDR2 YYREEE (reference sequence). V lost 6 bases, J lost 9 bases, and 19 bases lay in between. CDR3 length: 14 residues. Here the CDR3 reads CASTTRGVWGEQFF. Here the CDR3 DNA reads TGTGCCAGCACCACCCGAGGGGTCTGGGGTGAGCAGTTCTTC.

The CDR3 loop is CASSEGPGNQPQHF. The CDR3, as DNA: TGTGCCAGCAGTGAAGGGCCGGGGAATCAGCCCCAGCATTTT. This rearrangement joins TRBV6-1 to TRBJ1-5; D ambiguous. There are 14 residues in the CDR3. V lost 1 base and J lost 4, with 8 bases in between. From germline, CDR1 is MNHNS and CDR2 SASEGT.

The genes are TRBV27 and TRBJ2-7; TRBD1 might be the D (6 bases). The CDR3 is 15 residues long. The V and J ends lost 7 bases and 2 bases respectively, with 18 bases between them. Germline loops: CDR1 MNHEY, CDR2 SMNVEV (reference sequence). The CDR3 DNA is TGTGCCAGCAACCCGATGCAGGGGAACCCCTACGAGCAGTACTTC. Its protein product is CASNPMQGNPYEQYF.

The rearrangement links TRBV6-5 to TRBJ1-1; D not resolved. The CDR3 runs 13 residues. Trimming took 5 bases from V and 1 from J, leaving 8 bases between them. CDR1 MNHEY and CDR2 SVGAGI come from the germline V gene. The CDR3 sequence: CASSRQSNTEAFF. In nucleotides, the CDR3 is TGTGCCAGCAGTCGGCAGTCGAACACTGAAGCTTTCTTT.

CDR3 nucleotide sequence: TGTGCCACCAGCAGAGTTCGACGGATGAACACTGAAGCTTTCTTT. Amino acid sequence: CATSRVRRMNTEAFF. The rearrangement joins TRBV15 to TRBJ1-1; no clear D gene. Trimming stripped 1 base from V and 0 bases from J, with 9 bases between. The CDR3 runs to 15 residues. Germline CDR1 and CDR2: LNHNV and YYDKDF (reference sequence).

Here the CDR3 reads CASSIPGGRSYTF. The CDR3 bases are TGTGCCAGTAGTATACCCGGAGGGCGAAGCTACACCTTC. This chain connects TRBV19 to TRBJ1-2; D not certain. Germline V gene sequence: CDR1 LNHDA, CDR2 SQIVND (reference sequence). Trimming removed 2 bases at V and 9 bases at J, with 13 bases between. The CDR3 consists of 13 residues.

This clone was detected a few times. The chain joins TRBV5-4 to TRBJ2-2; possible D gene TRBD2, 6 bases. V lost 0 bases to trimming and J lost 7 bases, with 7 bases between them. This CDR3 is 13 amino acids long. CDR1 and CDR2 from the germline V gene are SGHNT and YYREEE (reference sequence). The CDR3 DNA follows: TGTGCCAGCAGCTTGGGGGGGGTCGGGGAGCTGTTTTTT. Protein: CASSLGGVGELFF.

The chain has TRBV4-1 and TRBJ1-1, with 10 bases lining up with TRBD1. The CDR3 loop spans 14 amino acids. Trimming cost V 6 bases and J 3 bases; bases outside gene matches: 4. Germline V CDR1 and CDR2: MGHRA, YSYEKL. The CDR3 loop is CASRTGGWDTEAFF. CDR3 coding DNA: TGCGCCAGCAGGACAGGGGGCTGGGACACTGAAGCTTTCTTT.

This clone was seen ten or more times. The genes are TRBV19 and TRBJ1-3; 11 bases are shared with TRBD1. Germline CDR1 LNHDA, CDR2 SQIVND (reference sequence). This CDR3 spans 17 amino acids. V lost 7 bases, J lost 0 bases, and 8 bases stayed unmatched. In nucleotides, the CDR3 is TGTGCCAGTACCCGGGACAGGGGGTTCCCCTCTGGAAACACCATATATTTT. Its translation: CASTRDRGFPSGNTIYF. Based on the CDR3 plus reference TRBV19 and TRBJ1-3, the full variable domain is DGGITQSPKYLFRKEGQNVTLSCEQNLNHDAMYWYRQDPGQGLRLIYYSQIVNDFQKGDIAEGYSVSREKKESFPLTVTSAQKNPTAFYLCASTRDRGFPSGNTIYFGEGSWLTVV.

The chain uses TRBV3-1 (or the pseudogene TRBV3-2) and TRBJ1-2, with D unresolved. The V gene's germline CDR1 is LGHDT and CDR2 YNNKEL (reference sequence). The V gene lost 1 base and the J gene lost 8 bases, with 14 bases spanning the gap. CDR3 length equals 14 residues. This CDR3 is CASSQVRALRGYTF. CDR3 DNA sequence: TGTGCCAGCAGCCAAGTCCGGGCCCTTCGCGGCTACACCTTC.

The chain couples TRBV6-1 to TRBJ2-7; 12 bases map to TRBD1. V trimming: 6 bases; J trimming: 5 bases; junction bases outside the gene matches: 8. The CDR3 consists of 15 residues. The V gene's germline CDR1 is MNHNS and CDR2 SASEGT. CDR3 amino acids: CASSLSGTGGNEQYF. As DNA, the CDR3 is TGTGCCAGCAGCCTATCCGGGACAGGGGGCAACGAGCAGTACTTC.

This sequence joins TRBV2 and TRBJ1-5; D is unclear. Germline CDR1 reads SNHLY; CDR2 reads FYNNEI. V was shortened by 6 bases and J by 11 bases, with 11 bases between the two germline ends. This CDR3 has 11 residues. CDR3 sequence reads: CASSAQESQHF. CDR3 sequence (DNA): TGTGCCAGCAGCGCTCAGGAGTCCCAGCATTTT.

This clone was observed once. The CDR3 DNA is TGTGCCAGCAGCACAAACAGGGTCTCTGGGGCCAACGTCCTGACTTTC. As protein: CASSTNRVSGANVLTF. This chain links TRBV5-8 with TRBJ2-6; tentative D call: TRBD1 (6 bases). Germline V gives CDR1 SGHTS, CDR2 YDEGEE. V shed 4 bases and J shed 0 bases, with 11 bases lying between them. The CDR3 spans 16 residues. Full variable domain (outside the CDR3, taken from reference TRBV5-8 and TRBJ2-6): EAGVTQSPTHLIKTRGQQATLRCSPISGHTSVYWYQQALGLGLQFLLWYDEGEERNRGNFPPRFSGRQFPNYSSELNVNALELEDSALYLCASSTNRVSGANVLTFGAGSRLTVL.

This chain links TRBV11-2 with TRBJ2-7, with D unresolved. This CDR3 region has 12 residues. Trimming stripped 7 bases from V and 2 bases from J, with 9 bases between. Germline CDR1 SGHAT, CDR2 FQNNGV. CDR3 nucleotides: TGTGCCAGCAAGGGCAGTCCCTACGAGCAGTACTTC. Protein product: CASKGSPYEQYF.

The V gene is TRBV9, the J gene TRBJ2-7, with TRBD2 matching over 9 bases. CDR3 length: 15 amino acids. Germline trimming cut 4 bases from V and 3 bases from J; bases unmatched to any gene: 8. Germline CDR1 and CDR2: SGDLS and YYNGEE. The CDR3 is CASSFHPSGDYEQYF. In DNA, the CDR3 is TGTGCCAGCAGCTTCCACCCTAGCGGGGACTACGAGCAGTACTTC.

CDR3 amino acids: CASSALGGNNEQFF. CDR3 nucleotides: TGTGCCAGCAGTGCCCTGGGGGGGAACAATGAGCAGTTCTTC. The chain joins TRBV6-2 or TRBV6-3 to TRBJ2-1; TRBD2 matches 7 bases. The germline V gene encodes CDR1 MNHEY and CDR2 SVGEGT. The CDR3 spans 14 residues. V gave up 5 bases and J gave up 5 bases; unmatched junction bases: 6.

This clone turned up a few times. The rearrangement links TRBV12-3 or TRBV12-4 to TRBJ2-7; D remains ambiguous. This CDR3 has 13 residues. V dropped 1 base and J dropped 4 bases, with 8 bases sitting between them. The CDR3 region has the DNA TGTGCCAGCAGTTTAGTTCTGGGGTACGAGCAGTACTTC. It yields the protein CASSLVLGYEQYF.

This clone was detected once. The rearrangement uses TRBV13 and TRBJ2-7; D may be TRBD1 (6 bases). Trimming removed 3 bases at V and 2 bases at J, with 14 bases between. CDR1 and CDR2 (germline): PRHDT, FYEKMQ (reference sequence). This CDR3 is built from 15 residues. This CDR3 is CASSFTGSRTYEQYF. The CDR3 bases are TGTGCCAGCAGCTTCACAGGGTCCCGCACCTACGAGCAGTACTTC.

The chain combines TRBV12-3 or TRBV12-4 with TRBJ2-2, with D uncertain. V shed 2 bases and J shed 4 bases, with 5 bases lying between them. This CDR3 has 13 amino acids. The CDR3 DNA sequence: TGTGCCAGCAGTTTAATGGTCACCGGGGAGCTGTTTTTT. Protein sequence: CASSLMVTGELFF.

J is TRBJ1-3 and V is TRBV7-2; D call uncertain. CDR3 size: 15 residues. The V end was cut by 5 bases, the J end by 0 bases, with 11 bases between. Germline CDR1 reads SGHTA; CDR2 reads FQGNSA. Here the CDR3 reads CASSTGPFSGNTIYF. The CDR3 coding sequence is TGTGCCAGCAGCACCGGGCCTTTCTCTGGAAACACCATATATTTT.

The chain combines TRBV28 with TRBJ2-7, with TRBD1 matching over 11 bases. Losses at the gene ends were 6 bases for V and 6 bases for J; bases not matched to a gene: 13. This CDR3 comprises 16 residues. CDR1 and CDR2 (germline): MDHEN, SYDVKM. This CDR3 reads CASSYHPGTGGSEQYF. In DNA, the CDR3 is TGTGCCAGCAGCTACCACCCCGGGACAGGGGGATCCGAGCAGTACTTC.